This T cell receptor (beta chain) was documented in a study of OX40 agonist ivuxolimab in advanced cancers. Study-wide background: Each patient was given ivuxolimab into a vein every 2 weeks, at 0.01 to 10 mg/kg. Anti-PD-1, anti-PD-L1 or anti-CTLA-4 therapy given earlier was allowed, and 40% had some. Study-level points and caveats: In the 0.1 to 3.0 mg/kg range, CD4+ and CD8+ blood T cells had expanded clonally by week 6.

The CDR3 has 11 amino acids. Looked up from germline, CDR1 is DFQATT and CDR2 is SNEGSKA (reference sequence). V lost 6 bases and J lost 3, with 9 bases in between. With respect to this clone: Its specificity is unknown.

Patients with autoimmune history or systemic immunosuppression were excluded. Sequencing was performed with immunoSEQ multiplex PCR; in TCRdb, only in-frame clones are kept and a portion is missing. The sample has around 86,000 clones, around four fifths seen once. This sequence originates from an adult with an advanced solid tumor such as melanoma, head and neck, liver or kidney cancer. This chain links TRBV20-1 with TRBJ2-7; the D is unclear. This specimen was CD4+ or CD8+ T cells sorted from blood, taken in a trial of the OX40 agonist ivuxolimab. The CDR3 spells CSATLDYEQYF. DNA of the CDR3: TGCAGTGCAACCCTCGACTACGAGCAGTACTTC.